These T cell receptor beta chains were read from a single sample in a study of shared clonotypes between healthy human individuals. Clones were read by immunoSEQ multiplex PCR, and TCRdb kept only the in-frame ones, dropping some. The sample includes some 660,000 clones, around 73% of them seen just once. Sequenced sample: memory CD4+ T cells sorted from blood. The receptor source for this set is a woman younger than 45 in good health. The conserved cysteine and the conserved F or W are not part of the CDR3 here. Only some rows state a clone size, as once, few, many or a class for expanded clones.

TRBJ2-3,TRBV5-4,few,ASSLGGRLDTQY
TRBJ1-2,TRBV28,once,ASSRINYGYT
TRBJ2-7,TRBV19,few,ASSRRGYEQY
TRBJ2-5,TRBV28,.,ASSPSFRGIGETQY
TRBJ1-2,TRBV19,.,ASSKDNYGYT
TRBJ2-6,TRBV25-1,.,ASSEMGGRSSGANVLT
TRBJ2-5,TRBV15,.,ATSHTLADHQETQY
TRBJ2-1,TRBV2,once,ASSALVGSNEQF
TRBJ1-5,TRBV5-6,few,ASSLAGTGKINQPQH
TRBJ2-1,TRBV6-6,.,ASKSSSYNEQF
TRBJ2-3,TRBV12-5,.,ASGLGTGADTDTQY
TRBJ2-1,TRBV30,.,AWSRGGIFNEQF
TRBJ2-3,TRBV7-9,.,AQQPSGLVSDTQY
TRBJ2-2,TRBV28,.,ASSLEFYRDGGELF
TRBJ2-5,TRBV25-1,.,ASSDRSSGRQETQY
TRBJ2-2,TRBV6-5,.,ASRPGQGLIGELF
TRBJ1-1,TRBV4-1,.,ASSHVPGVKNTEAF
TRBJ1-5,TRBV28,.,ASSLPRQPQH
TRBJ2-2,TRBV30,.,AWSYELPGLGGELF
TRBJ2-4,TRBV18,once,ASSQGLARLQY
TRBJ1-3,TRBV7-7,.,ASSSGAAQGNTIY
TRBJ2-3,TRBV5-1,.,ASSSGGSTDTQY
TRBJ1-2,TRBV11-2,.,ASSLARGYT
TRBJ2-7,TRBV7-9,few,ASSQGTLYEQY
TRBJ1-5,TRBV28,.,ASSFLGLRGPMPQH
TRBJ2-5,TRBV27,few,ASIPLSGETQY
TRBJ2-5,TRBV5-4,.,ASSRRDQETQY
TRBJ1-2,TRBV5-1,.,ASSLDYQAGGGDYGYT
TRBJ1-4,TRBV18,once,ASSTAQGVNEKLF
TRBJ2-1,TRBV5-6,.,ASSLDSGRIYNEQF
TRBJ1-3,TRBV5-1,.,ASTPGTEGNTIY
TRBJ2-3,TRBV5-1,.,ASSFTSGGTDTQY
TRBJ2-5,TRBV11-2,.,ASSNRGQGAEETQY